This T cell receptor (beta chain) was found in a study of cytomegalovirus exposure and HLA in healthy donors. Study results and limitations: Overall, roughly 160 TCR beta chains were annotated as cytomegalovirus-associated. Whilst most TCR sequences proved rare, a subset of public TCRs occurred across many donors.

Trimming took 2 bases from V and 2 from J; bases not matched to a gene: 0. The germline V gene encodes CDR1 MNHEY and CDR2 SVGAGI. The CDR3 sequence is 14 residues long. Use of 60 Vbeta and 13 Jbeta primers characterized the PCR. Clones were read by immunoSEQ multiplex PCR, and TCRdb kept only the in-frame ones, dropping some. The sample lists under 95,000 clones; 75% were seen once. The donors were healthy bone marrow donors. Concerning this clone: Its antigen remains unknown.

This sequence originates from a man aged 40-49 years in good health and CMV-seronegative. The sequencing sample was made of PBMCs. This rearrangement joins TRBV6-5 to TRBJ2-5, with 9 positions matching TRBD1. The CDR3 region has the DNA TGTGCCAGCAGTTACGGGACAGGGCAAGAGACCCAGTACTTC. Translation: CASSYGTGQETQYF.